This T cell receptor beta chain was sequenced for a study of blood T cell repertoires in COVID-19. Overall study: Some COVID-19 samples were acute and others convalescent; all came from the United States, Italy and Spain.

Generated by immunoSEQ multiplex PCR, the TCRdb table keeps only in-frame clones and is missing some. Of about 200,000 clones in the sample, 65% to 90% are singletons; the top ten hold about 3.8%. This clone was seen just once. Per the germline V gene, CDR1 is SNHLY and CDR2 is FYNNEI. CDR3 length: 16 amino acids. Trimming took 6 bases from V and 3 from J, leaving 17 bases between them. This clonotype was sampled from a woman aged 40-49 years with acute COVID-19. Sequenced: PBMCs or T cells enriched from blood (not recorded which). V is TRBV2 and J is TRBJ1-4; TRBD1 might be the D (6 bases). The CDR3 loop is CASRRGGGDANEKLFF. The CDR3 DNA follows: TGTGCCAGCAGGCGAGGGGGGGGCGATGCTAATGAAAAACTGTTTTTT.